What follows describes a single T cell receptor beta chain. This specimen comes from a study of PD-1 blockade in mismatch repair-deficient tumors. Libraries were prepared by immunoSEQ multiplex PCR; TCRdb keeps only in-frame clonotypes and omits some of them. The top ten hold roughly 6.3% of the sample, which has 85,000 to 130,000 clones, 70% to 85% seen once. Trimming pared 0 bases from V and 3 bases from J, leaving 7 bases between. This CDR3 is 14 amino acids long. CDR1 and CDR2 from the germline V gene are SGHNT and YYREEE (reference sequence). The rearrangement joins TRBV5-4 to TRBJ2-1; D unresolved. The origin of this receptor is an adult with mismatch repair-deficient cancer. Sequencing used peripheral blood, obtained around 8 months after starting pembrolizumab. CDR3 protein: CASSLATLYNEQFF. CDR3 DNA: TGTGCCAGCAGCTTGGCGACCCTCTACAATGAGCAGTTCTTC.